These 16 T cell receptor beta chains came from one sample sequenced in a study of blood T cells in healthy people across ages. Through a sample-barcoded 5' primer and a J-beta primer mix, a second PCR was run for about 6 to 11 cycles. TCRdb recomputed calls from the 5' RACE reads with MiXCR, one row per CDR3 protein. The sample has 550,000 to 800,000 distinct CDR3 sequences, 20% to 25% seen once. Specimen: blood. Every receptor here comes from a man between 65 and 85 years old in good health.

The rearrangement uses TRBV9 and TRBJ2-3, with 13 bases fitting TRBD2. V lost 3 bases to trimming and J lost 5 bases; unmatched junction nucleotides: 6. The CDR3 has 16 amino acids. Germline CDR1 reads SGDLS; CDR2 reads YYNGEE. CDR3 DNA sequence: TGTGCCAGCAGCGCCACCGGGACTAGCGGGGTAGATACGCAGTATTTT. Translated: CASSATGTSGVDTQYF. Supplemented by reference TRBV9 and TRBJ2-3, the full variable domain reads DSGVTQTPKHLITATGQRVTLRCSPRSGDLSVYWYQQSLDQGLQFLIQYYNGEERAKGNILERFSAQQFPDLHSELNLSSLELGDSALYFCASSATGTSGVDTQYFGPGTRLTVL.

This clonotype was detected a few times. V usage is TRBV11-2 and J usage is TRBJ2-7, with TRBD1 matching 7 bases. CDR1 is SGHAT and CDR2 is FQNNGV in the germline V gene. The CDR3 has 15 residues. After removal of 5 bases from V and 3 bases from J, the junction contained 10 bases not matched to a gene. The CDR3 region is CASSRTVDRDYEQYF. For the CDR3, the DNA is TGTGCCAGCAGCCGGACCGTCGACAGGGACTACGAGCAGTACTTC.

This clonotype was seen repeatedly, ten times or more. The rearrangement joins TRBV18 to TRBJ2-1; D might be TRBD2 (5 bases). This CDR3 has 13 residues. The V gene lost 2 bases and the J gene lost 6 bases, with 8 bases spanning the gap. The germline V gene encodes CDR1 KGHSH and CDR2 LQKENI. The CDR3 loop is CASSPLGGNEQFF. CDR3 nucleotide sequence: TGTGCCAGCTCACCATTAGGAGGCAATGAGCAGTTCTTC.

This rearrangement joins TRBV6-1 to TRBJ1-4; D call uncertain. The CDR3 totals 10 residues. Trimming took 3 bases from V and 7 from J, leaving 0 bases between them. Germline V gene lookup returns CDR1 MNHNS and CDR2 SASEGT. CDR3 amino acids: CASSDEKLFF. Written as DNA, the CDR3 is TGTGCCAGCAGTGATGAAAAACTGTTTTTT.

This clonotype was detected a few times. The rearrangement links TRBV3-1 to TRBJ1-2; D is uncertain. The CDR3 is made up of 14 amino acids. Germline lookup yields CDR1 LGHDT and CDR2 YNNKEL (reference sequence). V lost 0 bases, J lost 1 base, and 6 bases lay in between. The CDR3 DNA reads as TGTGCCAGCAGCCAAGAAGGCCTTAACTATGGCTACACCTTC. Protein: CASSQEGLNYGYTF.

This clonotype was counted between two and nine times. The J gene is TRBJ2-5, the V gene TRBV10-3; D gene uncertain. The germline V and J ends were trimmed by 0 bases and 4 bases, with 6 bases remaining between them. The CDR3 sequence is 13 residues long. CDR1 and CDR2 from the germline V gene are ENHRY and SYGVKD. CDR3 region: CAISESPIETQYF. The CDR3 nucleotides read TGTGCCATCAGTGAGTCCCCCATAGAGACCCAGTACTTC.

This clonotype came up a few times. The gene calls are TRBV5-1 and TRBJ1-1; D gene ambiguous. Trimming removed 2 bases at V and 8 bases at J, with 16 bases between. Germline V gene sequence: CDR1 SGHRS, CDR2 YFSETQ. The CDR3 loop spans 14 amino acids. In DNA, the CDR3 is TGCGCCAGCAGCTTTCAAACAGACCGAGGGGAAGCTTTCTTT. It encodes CASSFQTDRGEAFF.

A few counts support this clonotype. The V and J genes are TRBV13 and TRBJ2-7; 15 positions agree with TRBD2. V gave up 5 bases and J gave up 5 bases; unmatched junction bases: 7. The CDR3 has 16 amino acids. Germline CDR1 and CDR2: PRHDT and FYEKMQ (reference sequence). The CDR3 here is CASSRTSGRVVNEQYF. DNA for the CDR3: TGTGCCAGCAGCCGGACTAGCGGGAGGGTTGTTAACGAGCAGTACTTC.

This clonotype was seen a handful of times. The gene calls are TRBV4-1 and TRBJ1-4, with D unresolved. Germline CDR1 and CDR2: MGHRA and YSYEKL. Trimming removed 0 bases from V and 7 bases from J, with 12 bases in between. The CDR3 extends over 15 amino acids. CDR3 protein: CASSQDGVGSEKLFF. For the CDR3, the DNA is TGCGCCAGCAGCCAAGATGGGGTCGGGAGTGAAAAACTGTTTTTT.

This clonotype has a handful of counts. V is TRBV20-1 and J is TRBJ2-1; 11 bases map to TRBD2. Unmatched junction bases numbered 10, after V lost 2 bases and J lost 7 bases. Per the germline V gene, CDR1 is DFQATT and CDR2 is SNEGSKA (reference sequence). The CDR3 totals 16 residues. The CDR3 region is CSARQGLAGGGNEQFF. The CDR3 bases are TGCAGTGCTAGACAAGGCTTAGCGGGAGGGGGTAATGAGCAGTTCTTC.

Concerning this clonotype: A much larger clone lies a single base off, so this may be a read error. The CDR3 loop is CASSLNHGSYHEQFF. The CDR3 DNA reads as TGTGCCAGCAGCTTAAACCATGGGTCCTACCATGAGCAGTTCTTC. J is TRBJ2-1 and V is TRBV7-2; D is unresolved. Germline V gene sequence: CDR1 SGHTA, CDR2 FQGNSA. The CDR3 covers 15 residues.

In its sample, this clonotype was seen many times. The chain is built from TRBV5-1 and TRBJ2-7; TRBD1 matches at 10 bases. CDR1 and CDR2 (germline): SGHRS, YFSETQ. With 0 bases clipped from V and 4 bases from J, the junction kept 7 bases outside the gene matches. This CDR3 has 16 amino acids. Here the CDR3 DNA reads TGCGCCAGCAGCTTGGGAGGTGGACAGGGGGATTACGAGCAGTACTTC. This encodes CASSLGGGQGDYEQYF. The variable domain in full, with the rest retrieved from reference TRBV5-1 and TRBJ2-7, is KAGVTQTPRYLIKTRGQQVTLSCSPISGHRSVSWYQQTPGQGLQFLFEYFSETQRNKGNFPGRFSGRQFSNSRSEMNVSTLELGDSALYLCASSLGGGQGDYEQYFGPGTRLTVT.

The table lists this clonotype with a few counts. The chain has TRBV2 and TRBJ2-3; TRBD1 might be the D (6 bases). The CDR3 is 16 amino acids. The ends were cut back, 7 bases at V and 1 base at J, with 18 bases in the middle. Germline V gives CDR1 SNHLY, CDR2 FYNNEI. The CDR3 sequence: CASTLGQYLGTDTQYF. In DNA, the CDR3 is TGTGCCAGCACCCTCGGACAGTATTTGGGCACAGATACGCAGTATTTT. Using reference TRBV2 and TRBJ2-3 for the parts outside the CDR3, the full variable domain is EPEVTQTPSHQVTQMGQEVILRCVPISNHLYFYWYRQILGQKVEFLVSFYNNEISEKSEIFDDQFSVERPDGSNFTLKIRSTKLEDSAMYFCASTLGQYLGTDTQYFGPGTRLTVL.

The table lists this clonotype with a few counts. The chain employs TRBV28 and TRBJ2-1, with TRBD1 as a possible D gene (6 bases). With 5 bases removed from V and 5 bases from J, the gap between germline ends came to 16 bases. Germline V gene data show CDR1 as MDHEN and CDR2 as SYDVKM. CDR3 length: 15 residues. The CDR3 DNA is TGTGCCAGCAGTCCCCGGGGCAGGGGTCACAATGAGCAGTTCTTC. It translates to CASSPRGRGHNEQFF.

The sample holds a few counts of this clonotype. The chain uses TRBV6-1 and TRBJ2-5; 14 bases are a match to TRBD2. The CDR3 extends over 18 amino acids. Germline CDR1 is MNHNS and CDR2 is SASEGT. The junction had 13 bases not matched to a gene; V was cut back by 8 bases and J by 2 bases. The CDR3 sequence: CASAALGLAGGGQETQYF. The CDR3 DNA sequence: TGTGCCAGCGCCGCTCTCGGACTAGCGGGAGGAGGGCAAGAGACCCAGTACTTC.

This clonotype was seen a handful of times. This chain connects TRBV28 to TRBJ2-7; 7 nucleotides agree with TRBD1. Germline lookup yields CDR1 MDHEN and CDR2 SYDVKM. The CDR3 extends over 16 amino acids. With 7 bases clipped from V and 0 bases from J, the junction kept 12 bases outside the gene matches. This CDR3 is CASNTRGQKSSYEQYF. CDR3 sequence (DNA): TGTGCCAGCAACACGAGGGGACAGAAAAGCTCCTACGAGCAGTACTTC.